The rows below give T cell receptor beta chains drawn from one sample of a study of PD-1 blockade in classical Hodgkin lymphoma. Clones were sequenced by immunoSEQ multiplex PCR, and TCRdb holds only the in-frame ones, with some missing. The sample lists some 50,000 clones, roughly 73% occurring once. The sample was peripheral blood mononuclear cells (PBMCs), taken at baseline. These receptors were taken from a human donor with classical Hodgkin lymphoma. The CDR3 runs from the conserved cysteine through the conserved F or W. The order of the fields is D gene, V gene, clone size, J gene, CDR3 DNA, CDR3 protein. A D gene is named only where the DNA matches it firmly. Clone size is stated in some rows and not others, as once, few, many or a class when expanded.

D gene: -; V gene: TRBV6-4; clone size: few; J gene: TRBJ1-1; CDR3 DNA: TGTGCCAGCAGGGCCCTGGGACAGAACACTGAAGCTTTCTTT; CDR3 protein: CASRALGQNTEAFF
D gene: TRBD1; V gene: TRBV11-3; clone size: -; J gene: TRBJ1-2; CDR3 DNA: TGTGCCAGCAGGGGACAGGGCCATGGCTACACCTTC; CDR3 protein: CASRGQGHGYTF
D gene: -; V gene: TRBV2; clone size: -; J gene: TRBJ1-1; CDR3 DNA: TGTGCCAGCAGTGAGGTGATCGGACGAGCTTTCTTT; CDR3 protein: CASSEVIGRAFF
D gene: -; V gene: TRBV4-1; clone size: -; J gene: TRBJ1-1; CDR3 DNA: TGCGCCAGCAGCCAAGCTTGGGGGCTTCAAGAAGCTTTCTTT; CDR3 protein: CASSQAWGLQEAFF
D gene: TRBD1; V gene: TRBV19; clone size: -; J gene: TRBJ1-1; CDR3 DNA: TGTGCCAGTAGTATGGGGACAGGGGATGAGGCTTTCTTT; CDR3 protein: CASSMGTGDEAFF
D gene: -; V gene: TRBV28; clone size: once; J gene: TRBJ2-4; CDR3 DNA: TGTGCCAGCAGTGATAGGGGGTACATTCAGTACTTC; CDR3 protein: CASSDRGYIQYF
D gene: TRBD2; V gene: TRBV5-1; clone size: -; J gene: TRBJ2-1; CDR3 DNA: TGCGCCAGCAGCCGGATGACTAGCGGTTTCTCCTACAATGAGCAGTTCTTC; CDR3 protein: CASSRMTSGFSYNEQFF
D gene: TRBD1; V gene: TRBV19; clone size: -; J gene: TRBJ1-1; CDR3 DNA: TGTGCCAGTAGTCACAGGGGAGGCATGGGTACTGAAGCTTTCTTT; CDR3 protein: CASSHRGGMGTEAFF
D gene: -; V gene: TRBV29-1; clone size: -; J gene: TRBJ1-4; CDR3 DNA: TGCAGCGTTACAGACCCTGCAACTAATGAAAAACTGTTTTTT; CDR3 protein: CSVTDPATNEKLFF
D gene: -; V gene: TRBV6-1; clone size: -; J gene: TRBJ1-2; CDR3 DNA: TGTGCCAGCAGTGAAGACTCTCTCTTTTCTACTATTTATGGCTACACCTTC; CDR3 protein: CASSEDSLFSTIYGYTF
D gene: -; V gene: TRBV11-3; clone size: -; J gene: TRBJ1-3; CDR3 DNA: TGTGCCAGCGGAAGGGAGGCTGGAAACACCATATATTTT; CDR3 protein: CASGREAGNTIYF
D gene: TRBD2; V gene: TRBV5-6; clone size: few; J gene: TRBJ2-1; CDR3 DNA: TGTGCCAGCAGTCACGGGACTAGCGGGGGTGGGAATGAGCAGTTCTTC; CDR3 protein: CASSHGTSGGGNEQFF
D gene: -; V gene: TRBV19; clone size: few; J gene: TRBJ2-5; CDR3 DNA: TGTGCCAGTAGTATGGGCCTGTGGCAGGGCGGAGAAGAGACCCAGTACTTC; CDR3 protein: CASSMGLWQGGEETQYF
D gene: -; V gene: TRBV6-5; clone size: -; J gene: TRBJ1-3; CDR3 DNA: TGTGCCAGCAGAATAACAGCTAACTCTGGAAACACCATATATTTT; CDR3 protein: CASRITANSGNTIYF
D gene: -; V gene: TRBV2; clone size: -; J gene: TRBJ2-2; CDR3 DNA: TGTGCCAGCAGTGTCGCCGGGGAGCTGTTTTTT; CDR3 protein: CASSVAGELFF
D gene: -; V gene: TRBV2; clone size: -; J gene: TRBJ2-1; CDR3 DNA: TGTGCCAGCGCTTTTAGAGGGTACAATGAGCAGTTCTTC; CDR3 protein: CASAFRGYNEQFF
D gene: -; V gene: TRBV7-6; clone size: few; J gene: TRBJ1-6; CDR3 DNA: TGTGCCAGCAGCTCAGCCCTCGGGCCCCTCCACTTT; CDR3 protein: CASSSALGPLHF
D gene: -; V gene: TRBV5-1; clone size: -; J gene: TRBJ2-3; CDR3 DNA: TGCGCCAGCAGCCCGGGAGTTGGGGGGGCGGCAGATACGCAGTATTTT; CDR3 protein: CASSPGVGGAADTQYF
D gene: -; V gene: TRBV7-9; clone size: -; J gene: TRBJ2-7; CDR3 DNA: TGTGCCAGCAGCTCACTCAGGGGAAGCACCTACGAGCAGTACTTC; CDR3 protein: CASSSLRGSTYEQYF
D gene: TRBD2; V gene: TRBV5-1; clone size: -; J gene: TRBJ2-5; CDR3 DNA: TGCGCCAGCAGCTTAGCGGGAGGCATACAAGAGACCCAGTACTTC; CDR3 protein: CASSLAGGIQETQYF
D gene: -; V gene: TRBV5-1; clone size: once; J gene: TRBJ1-2; CDR3 DNA: TGCGCCAGCAGCTTGGCCGGGGAGGGTACCTATGGCTACACCTTC; CDR3 protein: CASSLAGEGTYGYTF
D gene: -; V gene: TRBV28; clone size: -; J gene: TRBJ1-1; CDR3 DNA: TGTGCCAGCGTCAAACTACAGGCCACTGAAGCTTTCTTT; CDR3 protein: CASVKLQATEAFF
D gene: -; V gene: TRBV5-1; clone size: -; J gene: TRBJ2-1; CDR3 DNA: TGCGCCAGCAGCTTGGCCAGGGAACAGGGGGGGATCTTC; CDR3 protein: CASSLAREQGGIF
D gene: -; V gene: TRBV2; clone size: -; J gene: TRBJ2-7; CDR3 DNA: TGTGCCAGCAGTGAGGCCTACGAGCAGTACTTC; CDR3 protein: CASSEAYEQYF
D gene: -; V gene: TRBV30; clone size: -; J gene: TRBJ1-6; CDR3 DNA: TGTGCCTGGAATAAACAGGAAGGCCACGGACCCCTCCACTTT; CDR3 protein: CAWNKQEGHGPLHF
D gene: TRBD1; V gene: TRBV5-1; clone size: -; J gene: TRBJ2-7; CDR3 DNA: TGCGCCAGCAGCCTGGACAGGGTATACGAGCAGTACTTC; CDR3 protein: CASSLDRVYEQYF
D gene: -; V gene: TRBV9; clone size: -; J gene: TRBJ2-1; CDR3 DNA: TGTGCCAGCAGCATATCTAGCCAGGGGGGAGGGGACCACAATGAGCAGTTCTTC; CDR3 protein: CASSISSQGGGDHNEQFF
D gene: -; V gene: TRBV30; clone size: -; J gene: TRBJ1-2; CDR3 DNA: TGTGCCTGGAGACCTGGATGGAGCTATGGCTACACCTTC; CDR3 protein: CAWRPGWSYGYTF
D gene: -; V gene: TRBV9; clone size: -; J gene: TRBJ1-6; CDR3 DNA: TGTGCCAGCAGCGGGGTAGGGGGGACCTCACCCCTCCACTTT; CDR3 protein: CASSGVGGTSPLHF
D gene: -; V gene: TRBV7-9; clone size: few; J gene: TRBJ1-2; CDR3 DNA: TGTGCCAGCAGCTTAGAAGTTGTAGGGGAGAGGAGCTACACCTTC; CDR3 protein: CASSLEVVGERSYTF
D gene: TRBD2; V gene: TRBV7-9; clone size: -; J gene: TRBJ2-1; CDR3 DNA: TGTGCCAGCAGCTTAGGACGGGGGGTGAATGAGCAGTTCTTC; CDR3 protein: CASSLGRGVNEQFF
D gene: -; V gene: TRBV18; clone size: once; J gene: TRBJ1-1; CDR3 DNA: TGTGCCAGCTCACCGGCGGACAGCACTGAAGCTTTCTTT; CDR3 protein: CASSPADSTEAFF
D gene: TRBD1; V gene: TRBV5-1; clone size: -; J gene: TRBJ1-1; CDR3 DNA: TGCGCCAGCAGCCTCCGTCGGACAGGGGGGAAAACTGAAGCTTTCTTT; CDR3 protein: CASSLRRTGGKTEAFF
D gene: TRBD1; V gene: TRBV28; clone size: -; J gene: TRBJ1-5; CDR3 DNA: TGTGCCAGCAGTTTTTTGGGACAGGGTCTTATATATAGCAATCAGCCCCAGCATTTT; CDR3 protein: CASSFLGQGLIYSNQPQHF
D gene: -; V gene: TRBV10-3; clone size: -; J gene: TRBJ1-4; CDR3 DNA: TGTGCCATCTGGGGAAGTGGGGGTCATGAAAAACTGTTTTTT; CDR3 protein: CAIWGSGGHEKLFF